The 26 T cell receptor beta chains reported below all come from one sample, sequenced in a study of blood T cell repertoires in COVID-19 (dated by TCRdb to about 2020). The library was prepared using the immunoSEQ multiplex PCR assay. TCRdb's version of the immuneACCESS table is confined to in-frame rearrangements and falls short of the full clone set. An unresolved V gene accounts for under half of the shortfall where checked; the remainder is of unknown origin. The sample table holds roughly 230,000 clones, of which about four fifths were seen once. About 4.4% of the sample is in the top ten clones. Specimen: peripheral blood. These receptors were taken from a man in his fifties with active or convalescent COVID-19.

The chain has TRBV19 and TRBJ1-6; no clear D gene. V lost 2 bases, J lost 3 bases, and 11 bases lay in between. This CDR3 has 16 residues. Germline CDR1 LNHDA, CDR2 SQIVND (reference sequence). DNA of the CDR3: TGTGCCAGTAGTATACACGCACGGGACTATAATTCACCCCTCCACTTT. This sequence encodes CASSIHARDYNSPLHF.

The chain is built from TRBV9 and TRBJ2-3; 7 bases match TRBD2. This CDR3 is built from 12 residues. The germline CDR1 and CDR2 sequences are SGDLS and YYNGEE. The CDR3 sequence is CASGGDTDTQYF. The CDR3 coding sequence is TGTGCAAGTGGGGGGGACACAGATACGCAGTATTTT. Variable domain in full (rest from reference TRBV9 and TRBJ2-3): DSGVTQTPKHLITATGQRVTLRCSPRSGDLSVYWYQQSLDQGLQFLIQYYNGEERAKGNILERFSAQQFPDLHSELNLSSLELGDSALYFCASGGDTDTQYFGPGTRLTVL.

V and J are TRBV9 and TRBJ1-2, with TRBD1 matching over 7 bases. The V gene's germline CDR1 is SGDLS and CDR2 YYNGEE. V lost 3 bases to trimming and J lost 3 bases; unmatched junction nucleotides: 14. CDR3 size: 17 residues. This CDR3 is CASSGRGQRGFDYGYTF. The CDR3, as DNA: TGTGCCAGCAGCGGAAGGGGGCAACGGGGATTTGACTATGGCTACACCTTC.

The V and J genes are TRBV30 and TRBJ2-7; 7 bases are shared with TRBD1. This CDR3 region has 14 residues. In germline, CDR1 is GTSNPN, CDR2 SVGIG (reference sequence). The trim removed 8 bases at V and 2 bases at J, leaving 12 bases unmatched. This CDR3 reads CAGNPGTATYEQYF. CDR3 sequence (DNA): TGTGCCGGAAACCCCGGGACAGCTACCTACGAGCAGTACTTC.

The chain employs TRBV11-3 and TRBJ2-1; TRBD2 might be the D (5 bases). CDR3 length: 13 residues. Trimming removed 0 bases from V and 5 bases from J, with 5 bases in between. Germline values: CDR1 SGHNT, CDR2 YENEEA. CDR3 bases: TGTGCCAGCAGCTTAGACGGGGACAATGAGCAGTTCTTC. Its translation is CASSLDGDNEQFF.

This clone was recorded only once. The chain uses TRBV5-5 and TRBJ2-7; possible D gene TRBD2, 5 bases. Trimming removed 0 bases from V and 2 bases from J, with 15 bases in between. The V gene's germline CDR1 is SGHKS and CDR2 YYEKEE (reference sequence). The length of the CDR3 is 16 residues. CDR3: CASSLDGGPTAYEQYF. The DNA for the CDR3 is TGTGCCAGCAGCTTGGATGGCGGGCCCACCGCCTACGAGCAGTACTTC.

This clone was detected only a few times. The rearrangement uses TRBV5-1 and TRBJ2-5, with TRBD1 matching 7 bases. This CDR3 is 15 amino acids long. Germline CDR1 is SGHRS and CDR2 is YFSETQ. V was pared by 4 bases and J by 2 bases, with 8 bases of the junction left unmatched. The CDR3 DNA follows: TGCGCCAGCAGCCAAGGACAGGTCGGACAAGAGACCCAGTACTTC. Translating it yields CASSQGQVGQETQYF.

The genes are TRBV11-1 and TRBJ2-3; 13 bases line up with TRBD2. This CDR3 region has 16 residues. Unmatched junction bases numbered 5, after V lost 5 bases and J lost 3 bases. Germline CDR1 and CDR2: SGHAT and FQDESV (reference sequence). In DNA, the CDR3 is TGTGCCAGCAGCACAACTAGCGGGGGGGGAACAGATACGCAGTATTTT. This encodes CASSTTSGGGTDTQYF. The complete variable domain, with remaining parts taken from reference TRBV11-1 and TRBJ2-3, reads EAEVAQSPRYKITEKSQAVAFWCDPISGHATLYWYRQILGQGPELLVQFQDESVVDDSQLPKDRFSAERLKGVDSTLKIQPAELGDSAMYLCASSTTSGGGTDTQYFGPGTRLTVL.

CDR3 bases: TGTGCCAGCAGGCCGGGACAGGGGTCACCCCTCCACTTT. Encoded protein: CASRPGQGSPLHF. The chain is built from TRBV28 and TRBJ1-6; 10 positions match TRBD1. V trimming: 6 bases; J trimming: 10 bases; junction bases outside the gene matches: 3. This CDR3 has 13 amino acids. From germline, CDR1 is MDHEN and CDR2 SYDVKM. Combining the CDR3 with reference TRBV28 and TRBJ1-6 gives the whole variable domain DVKVTQSSRYLVKRTGEKVFLECVQDMDHENMFWYRQDPGLGLRLIYFSYDVKMKEKGDIPEGYSVSREKKERFSLILESASTNQTSMYLCASRPGQGSPLHFGNGTRLTVT.

The chain recombines TRBV27 with TRBJ1-5; 8 positions agree with TRBD1. From germline, CDR1 is MNHEY and CDR2 SMNVEV (reference sequence). CDR3 size: 15 residues. V shed 6 bases and J 1 base; nucleotides not matched to a gene: 5. CDR3 region: CASRRGQGSNQPQHF. CDR3 nucleotides: TGTGCCAGCAGGCGAGGACAGGGCAGCAATCAGCCCCAGCATTTT.

The chain couples TRBV5-1 to TRBJ2-7; 8 nucleotides line up with TRBD1. From germline, CDR1 is SGHRS and CDR2 YFSETQ. The CDR3 is 14 amino acids. The J segment lost 1 base and the V segment lost 3 bases, leaving 3 bases of the junction unmatched. The CDR3 loop reads CASSSDRASYEQYF. The CDR3 DNA reads as TGCGCCAGCAGCTCGGACAGGGCATCCTACGAGCAGTACTTC.

The V call is TRBV7-2, the J call TRBJ1-2; D might be TRBD1 (5 bases). With 0 bases removed from V and 3 bases from J, the gap between germline ends came to 11 bases. Looked up from germline, CDR1 is SGHTA and CDR2 is FQGNSA. The CDR3 is made up of 15 amino acids. CDR3 DNA sequence: TGTGCCAGCAGCTTAGCGCGGGGGGGGTACTATGGCTACACCTTC. It codes for CASSLARGGYYGYTF.

This clone was detected many times. The chain has TRBV5-1 and TRBJ2-7; no clear D gene. V lost 3 bases and J lost 2, with 18 bases in between. CDR3 length equals 16 residues. CDR1 and CDR2 from the germline V gene are SGHRS and YFSETQ. The CDR3: CASSWWPPQQTYEQYF. As DNA, the CDR3 is TGCGCCAGCAGCTGGTGGCCGCCACAGCAAACCTACGAGCAGTACTTC. Together with reference TRBV5-1 and TRBJ2-7, the CDR3 gives the full variable domain: KAGVTQTPRYLIKTRGQQVTLSCSPISGHRSVSWYQQTPGQGLQFLFEYFSETQRNKGNFPGRFSGRQFSNSRSEMNVSTLELGDSALYLCASSWWPPQQTYEQYFGPGTRLTVT.

V gene TRBV6-6 combines with J gene TRBJ2-3; D uncertain. The V gene's germline CDR1 is MNHNY and CDR2 SVGAGI (reference sequence). The V gene lost 5 bases and the J gene lost 4 bases, with 10 bases spanning the gap. The CDR3 has 13 amino acids. CDR3 sequence reads: CASSLLDPDTQYF. CDR3 DNA: TGTGCCAGCAGTCTCCTAGACCCAGATACGCAGTATTTT.

This rearrangement joins TRBV19 to TRBJ1-5; 11 bases map to TRBD1. The CDR3 has 12 amino acids. Losses at the gene ends were 4 bases for V and 16 bases for J; bases not matched to a gene: 6. Per the germline V gene, CDR1 is LNHDA and CDR2 is SQIVND (reference sequence). This CDR3 is CASSNGQGAVHF. CDR3 sequence (DNA): TGTGCCAGTAGTAACGGACAGGGGGCTGTTCATTTT.

Written as DNA, the CDR3 is TGTGCCAGCACTCGTTCTCAGGGCTCTGGAAACACCATATATTTT. Its protein is CASTRSQGSGNTIYF. The chain combines TRBV6-5 with TRBJ1-3; D possibly corresponds to TRBD1 (5 bases). In germline, CDR1 is MNHEY, CDR2 SVGAGI. CDR3 size: 15 residues. V was shortened by 7 bases and J by 0 bases, with 13 bases between the two germline ends.

The chain uses TRBV4-2 and TRBJ2-3; 10 bases match TRBD2. Germline V CDR1 and CDR2: LGHNA, YNFKEQ. CDR3 length equals 17 residues. Trimming cost V 1 base and J 2 bases; bases outside gene matches: 6. The CDR3 coding sequence is TGTGCCAGCAGCCAAGTGGCTAGCGGGGGCCTCACAGATACGCAGTATTTT. Translation: CASSQVASGGLTDTQYF.

V is TRBV5-4 and J is TRBJ2-3; the D is unclear. From germline, CDR1 is SGHNT and CDR2 YYREEE (reference sequence). The CDR3 sequence is 12 residues long. V shed 4 bases and J shed 4 bases, with 7 bases lying between them. The DNA of the CDR3 is TGTGCCAGCAGCCTTCCCCCAGATACGCAGTATTTT. It yields the protein CASSLPPDTQYF.

This chain joins TRBV19 and TRBJ2-3; 9 nucleotides line up with TRBD1. Per germline, CDR1 LNHDA and CDR2 SQIVND (reference sequence). V lost 7 bases and J lost 9; bases outside the gene matches: 8. This CDR3 contains 13 residues. CDR3 bases: TGTGCCAGTACCCCCGGGGACAGGGTAACGCAGTATTTT. Residues: CASTPGDRVTQYF.

The chain combines TRBV18 with TRBJ2-7, with a possible D match to TRBD1 (5 bases). This CDR3 has 14 amino acids. V was clipped by 2 bases and J by 4 bases, with 12 bases between them. In germline, CDR1 is KGHSH, CDR2 LQKENI. Here the CDR3 DNA reads TGTGCCAGCTCACCATCAGGCAGGGTATACGAGCAGTACTTC. The encoded protein is CASSPSGRVYEQYF. The full variable domain, completed using reference TRBV18 and TRBJ2-7, is NAGVMQNPRHLVRRRGQEARLRCSPMKGHSHVYWYRQLPEEGLKFMVYLQKENIIDESGMPKERFSAEFPKEGPSILRIQQVVRGDSAAYFCASSPSGRVYEQYFGPGTRLTVT.

This sequence joins TRBV10-3 and TRBJ1-2; 7 nucleotides agree with TRBD1. Germline V CDR1 and CDR2: ENHRY, SYGVKD. J lost 7 bases, V lost 0 bases, and 8 bases had no gene match. The length of the CDR3 is 15 residues. The CDR3 loop reads CAISESFRQGGGYTF. As DNA, the CDR3 is TGTGCCATCAGTGAGTCCTTTCGACAGGGCGGTGGCTACACCTTC.

This clone was observed a handful of times. V and J are TRBV5-1 and TRBJ2-7, with unresolved D. This CDR3 contains 11 residues. The germline V and J ends were trimmed by 5 bases and 2 bases, with 5 bases remaining between them. CDR1 is SGHRS, CDR2 YFSETQ, per germline. The CDR3: CASRLTYEQYF. In nucleotides, the CDR3 is TGCGCCAGCAGACTTACCTACGAGCAGTACTTC. Based on the CDR3 plus reference TRBV5-1 and TRBJ2-7, the full variable domain is KAGVTQTPRYLIKTRGQQVTLSCSPISGHRSVSWYQQTPGQGLQFLFEYFSETQRNKGNFPGRFSGRQFSNSRSEMNVSTLELGDSALYLCASRLTYEQYFGPGTRLTVT.

The chain couples TRBV19 to TRBJ1-1; TRBD1 agrees at 8 bases. Germline CDR1 reads LNHDA; CDR2 reads SQIVND (reference sequence). This CDR3 comprises 17 residues. The ends lost 1 base at V and 0 bases at J; junction bases unmatched: 7. The CDR3 sequence is CASSIGWDRSLNTEAFF. CDR3 nucleotide sequence: TGTGCCAGTAGTATAGGCTGGGACAGGAGTTTGAACACTGAAGCTTTCTTT.

The chain couples TRBV7-8 to TRBJ1-6; no clear D. The CDR3 sequence is 16 residues long. Trimming removed 0 bases from V and 1 base from J, with 7 bases in between. Looked up from germline, CDR1 is SGHVS and CDR2 is FQNEAQ. The CDR3 DNA reads as TGTGCCAGCAGCTTAGCGGTCAGTTCCTATAATTCACCCCTCCACTTT. As protein: CASSLAVSSYNSPLHF.

The chain uses TRBV5-1 and TRBJ2-3, with D perhaps TRBD2 (5 bases). Deletions cut 4 bases from V and 6 bases from J, with 12 bases between. Per germline, CDR1 SGHRS and CDR2 YFSETQ. The CDR3 has 13 amino acids. CDR3 region: CASSPLGRDTQYF. The CDR3 coding sequence is TGCGCCAGCAGCCCACTAGGGCGGGATACGCAGTATTTT.

The count of this clone is one. The genes are TRBV25-1 and TRBJ2-2; D gene ambiguous. The CDR3 consists of 16 residues. Trimming left V 1 base short and J 0 bases short, with 9 bases between. The V gene's germline CDR1 is MGHDK and CDR2 SYGVNS. The CDR3 bases are TGTGCCAGCAGTGAATTTGGGCCCCCGAACACCGGGGAGCTGTTTTTT. Translation: CASSEFGPPNTGELFF.